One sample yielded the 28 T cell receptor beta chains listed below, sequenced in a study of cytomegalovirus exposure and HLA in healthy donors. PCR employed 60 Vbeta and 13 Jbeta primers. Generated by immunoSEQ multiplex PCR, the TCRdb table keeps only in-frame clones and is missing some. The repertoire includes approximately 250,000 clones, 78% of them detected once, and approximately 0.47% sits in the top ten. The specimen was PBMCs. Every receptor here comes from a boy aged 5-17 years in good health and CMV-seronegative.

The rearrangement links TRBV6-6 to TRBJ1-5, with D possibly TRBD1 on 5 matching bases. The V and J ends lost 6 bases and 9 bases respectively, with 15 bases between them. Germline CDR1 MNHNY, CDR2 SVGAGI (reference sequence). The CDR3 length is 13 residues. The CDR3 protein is CASSTGPLRPQHF. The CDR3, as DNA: TGTGCCAGCAGCACAGGTCCCCTGAGGCCCCAGCATTTT.

The CDR3 bases are TGCGCCAGCAGCTTGGCCTCCGGGGGGGTATACAATGAGCAGTTCTTC. Translating it yields CASSLASGGVYNEQFF. V and J are TRBV5-1 and TRBJ2-1; 8 bases map to TRBD2. Germline V gene sequence: CDR1 SGHRS, CDR2 YFSETQ. This CDR3 is 16 amino acids long. Losses at the gene ends were 0 bases for V and 4 bases for J; bases not matched to a gene: 6. Complete variable domain (other parts from reference TRBV5-1 and TRBJ2-1): KAGVTQTPRYLIKTRGQQVTLSCSPISGHRSVSWYQQTPGQGLQFLFEYFSETQRNKGNFPGRFSGRQFSNSRSEMNVSTLELGDSALYLCASSLASGGVYNEQFFGPGTRLTVL.

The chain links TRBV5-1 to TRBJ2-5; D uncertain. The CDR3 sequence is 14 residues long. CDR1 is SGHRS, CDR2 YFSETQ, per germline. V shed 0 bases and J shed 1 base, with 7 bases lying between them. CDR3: CASSLGPVQETQYF. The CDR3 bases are TGCGCCAGCAGCTTGGGGCCCGTCCAAGAGACCCAGTACTTC.

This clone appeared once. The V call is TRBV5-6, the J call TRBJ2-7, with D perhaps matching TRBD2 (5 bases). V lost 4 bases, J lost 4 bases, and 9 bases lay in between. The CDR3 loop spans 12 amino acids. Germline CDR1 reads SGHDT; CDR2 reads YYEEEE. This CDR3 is CASSTSGYEQYF. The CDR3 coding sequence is TGTGCCAGCAGCACCTCGGGGTACGAGCAGTACTTC.

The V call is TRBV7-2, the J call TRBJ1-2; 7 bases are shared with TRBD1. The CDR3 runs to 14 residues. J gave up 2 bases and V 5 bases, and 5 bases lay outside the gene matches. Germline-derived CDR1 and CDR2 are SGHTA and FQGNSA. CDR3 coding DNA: TGTGCCAGCAGCATCCGACAGGGCAACTATGGCTACACCTTC. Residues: CASSIRQGNYGYTF.

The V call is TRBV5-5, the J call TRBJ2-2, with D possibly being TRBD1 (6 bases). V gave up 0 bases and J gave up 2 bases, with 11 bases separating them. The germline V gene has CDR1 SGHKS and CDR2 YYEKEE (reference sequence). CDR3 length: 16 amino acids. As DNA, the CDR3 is TGTGCCAGCAGCTTGGTAACACAGGGTAACACCGGGGAGCTGTTTTTT. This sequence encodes CASSLVTQGNTGELFF.

The CDR3 nucleotides are TGTGCCAGCAGTTACACGATCCAGCGAGAGAACACTGAAGCTTTCTTT. It is translated as CASSYTIQRENTEAFF. The chain joins TRBV6-6 to TRBJ1-1, with D unclear. The V gene lost 2 bases and the J gene lost 1 base, with 14 bases spanning the gap. CDR1 is MNHNY, CDR2 SVGAGI, per germline (reference sequence). CDR3 length: 16 amino acids.

In DNA form, the CDR3 reads TGTGCCAGCAGCGGGAGGCTAAGTACCGGGGAGCTGTTTTTT. Amino acid sequence: CASSGRLSTGELFF. J is TRBJ2-2 and V is TRBV11-3; possible D gene TRBD2, 6 bases. The CDR3 is 14 amino acids. CDR1 SGHNT and CDR2 YENEEA come from the germline V gene. The V end lost 5 bases, the J end lost 5 bases, and 12 bases lay between the germline ends.

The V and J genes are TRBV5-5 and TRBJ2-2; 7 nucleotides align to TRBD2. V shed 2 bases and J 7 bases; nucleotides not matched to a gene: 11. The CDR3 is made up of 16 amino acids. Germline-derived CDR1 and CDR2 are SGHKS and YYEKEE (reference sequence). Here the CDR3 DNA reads TGTGCCAGCAGCTTCCAAAGCGGGGAGGTGAACGGGGAGCTGTTTTTT. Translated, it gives CASSFQSGEVNGELFF. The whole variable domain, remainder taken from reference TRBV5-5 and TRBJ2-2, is DAGVTQSPTHLIKTRGQQVTLRCSPISGHKSVSWYQQVLGQGPQFIFQYYEKEERGRGNFPDRFSARQFPNYSSELNVNALLLGDSALYLCASSFQSGEVNGELFFGEGSRLTVL.

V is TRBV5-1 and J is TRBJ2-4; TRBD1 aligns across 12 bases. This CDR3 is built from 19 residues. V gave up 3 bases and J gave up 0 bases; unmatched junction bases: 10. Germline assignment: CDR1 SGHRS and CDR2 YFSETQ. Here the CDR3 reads CASSSEGQGATPAKNIQYF. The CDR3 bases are TGCGCCAGCAGCTCAGAGGGACAGGGGGCCACCCCAGCCAAAAACATTCAGTACTTC.

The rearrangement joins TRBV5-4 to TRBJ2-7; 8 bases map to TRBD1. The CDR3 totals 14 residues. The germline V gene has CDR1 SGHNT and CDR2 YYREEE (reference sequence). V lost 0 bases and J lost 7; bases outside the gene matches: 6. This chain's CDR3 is CASSLVAGGNEQYF. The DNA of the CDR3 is TGTGCCAGCAGCTTGGTTGCAGGGGGCAATGAGCAGTACTTC.

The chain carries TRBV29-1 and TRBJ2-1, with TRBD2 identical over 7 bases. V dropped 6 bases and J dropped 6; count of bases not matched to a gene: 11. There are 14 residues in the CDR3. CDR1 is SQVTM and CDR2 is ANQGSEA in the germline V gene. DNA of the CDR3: TGCAGCGTCAACCACCGAACTAGCGCCAATGAGCAGTTCTTC. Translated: CSVNHRTSANEQFF.

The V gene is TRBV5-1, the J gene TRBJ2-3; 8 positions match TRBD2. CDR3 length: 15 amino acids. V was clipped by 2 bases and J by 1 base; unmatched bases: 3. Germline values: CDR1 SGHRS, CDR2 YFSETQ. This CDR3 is CASSLIAGRTDTQYF. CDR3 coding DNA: TGCGCCAGCAGCTTAATAGCGGGGCGCACAGATACGCAGTATTTT.

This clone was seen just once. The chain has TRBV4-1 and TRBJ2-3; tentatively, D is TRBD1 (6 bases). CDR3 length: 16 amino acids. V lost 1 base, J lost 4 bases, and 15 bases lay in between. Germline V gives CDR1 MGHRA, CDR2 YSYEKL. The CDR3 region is CASSQVGNRVPDTQYF. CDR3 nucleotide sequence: TGCGCCAGCAGCCAAGTTGGGAACAGGGTCCCAGATACGCAGTATTTT.

In nucleotides, the CDR3 is TGCGCCAGCAGCGACGACTGTGAAGCTTTCTTT. This codes for CASSDDCEAFF. The chain carries TRBV5-1 and TRBJ1-1; D is undetermined. The germline V and J ends were trimmed by 4 bases and 7 bases, with 8 bases remaining between them. The CDR3 is 11 amino acids. CDR1 is SGHRS and CDR2 is YFSETQ in the germline V gene. Complete variable domain (other parts from reference TRBV5-1 and TRBJ1-1): KAGVTQTPRYLIKTRGQQVTLSCSPISGHRSVSWYQQTPGQGLQFLFEYFSETQRNKGNFPGRFSGRQFSNSRSEMNVSTLELGDSALYLCASSDDCEAFFGQGTRLTVV.

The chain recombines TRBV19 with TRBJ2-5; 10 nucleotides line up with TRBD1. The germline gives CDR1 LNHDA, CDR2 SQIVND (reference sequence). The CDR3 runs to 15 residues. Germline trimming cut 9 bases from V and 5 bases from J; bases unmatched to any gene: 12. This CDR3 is CASRWTGGMRETQYF. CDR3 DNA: TGTGCCAGCCGATGGACAGGGGGGATGCGGGAGACCCAGTACTTC. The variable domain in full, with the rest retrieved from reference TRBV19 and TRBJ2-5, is DGGITQSPKYLFRKEGQNVTLSCEQNLNHDAMYWYRQDPGQGLRLIYYSQIVNDFQKGDIAEGYSVSREKKESFPLTVTSAQKNPTAFYLCASRWTGGMRETQYFGPGTRLLVL.

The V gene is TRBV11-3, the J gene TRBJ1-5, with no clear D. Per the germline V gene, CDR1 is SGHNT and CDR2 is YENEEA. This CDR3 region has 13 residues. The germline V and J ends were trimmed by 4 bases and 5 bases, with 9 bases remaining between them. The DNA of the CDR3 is TGTGCCAGCAGCTGGACTCCTGATCAGCCCCAGCATTTT. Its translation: CASSWTPDQPQHF.

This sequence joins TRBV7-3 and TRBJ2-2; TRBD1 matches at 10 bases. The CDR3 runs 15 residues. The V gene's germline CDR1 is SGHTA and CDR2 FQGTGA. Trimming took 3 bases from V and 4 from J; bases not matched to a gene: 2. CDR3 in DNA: TGTGCCAGCAGCTTCGGGACAGGGGTCACCGGGGAGCTGTTTTTT. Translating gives CASSFGTGVTGELFF.

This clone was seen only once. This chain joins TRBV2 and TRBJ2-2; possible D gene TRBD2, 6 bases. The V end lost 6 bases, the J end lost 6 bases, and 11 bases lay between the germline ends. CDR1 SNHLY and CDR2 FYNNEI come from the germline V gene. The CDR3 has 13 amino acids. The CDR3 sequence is CASRVLASGELFF. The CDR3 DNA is TGTGCCAGCAGGGTTCTAGCGTCCGGGGAGCTGTTTTTT.

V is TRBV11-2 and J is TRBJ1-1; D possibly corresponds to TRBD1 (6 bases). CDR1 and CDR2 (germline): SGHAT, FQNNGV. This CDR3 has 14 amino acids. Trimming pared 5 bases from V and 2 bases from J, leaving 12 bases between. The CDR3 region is CASSPGRGNTEAFF. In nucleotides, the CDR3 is TGTGCCAGCAGCCCCGGCAGGGGCAACACTGAAGCTTTCTTT.

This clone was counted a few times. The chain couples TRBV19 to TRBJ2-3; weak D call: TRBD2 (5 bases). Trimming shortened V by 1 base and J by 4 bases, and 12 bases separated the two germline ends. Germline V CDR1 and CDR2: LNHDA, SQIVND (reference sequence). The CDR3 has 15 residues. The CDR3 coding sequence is TGTGCCAGTAGTATAGGGACTCTAAGGGCAGATACGCAGTATTTT. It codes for CASSIGTLRADTQYF.

CDR3 sequence (DNA): TGTGCCAGCTCACCCCAGGTGATAACGGGAACCGGGGAGCTGTTTTTT. Translating gives CASSPQVITGTGELFF. V usage is TRBV18 and J usage is TRBJ2-2; a weak D match, TRBD2 (5 bases). The CDR3 extends over 16 amino acids. Trimming left V 3 bases short and J 5 bases short, with 16 bases between. Germline loops: CDR1 KGHSH, CDR2 LQKENI. Filled out from reference TRBV18 and TRBJ2-2, the complete variable domain reads NAGVMQNPRHLVRRRGQEARLRCSPMKGHSHVYWYRQLPEEGLKFMVYLQKENIIDESGMPKERFSAEFPKEGPSILRIQQVVRGDSAAYFCASSPQVITGTGELFFGEGSRLTVL.

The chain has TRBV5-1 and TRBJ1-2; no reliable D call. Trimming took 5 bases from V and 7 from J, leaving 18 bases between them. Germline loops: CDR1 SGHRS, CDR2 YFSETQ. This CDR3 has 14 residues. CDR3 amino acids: CASSPRPTPPGYTF. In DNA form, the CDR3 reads TGCGCCAGCAGTCCGCGTCCAACCCCTCCTGGCTACACCTTC.

The CDR3 loop reads CASSLTGGDGETQYF. CDR3 nucleotide sequence: TGTGCCAGTAGTCTTACAGGGGGCGACGGGGAGACCCAGTACTTC. The chain combines TRBV19 with TRBJ2-5, with 9 bases that match TRBD1. This CDR3 spans 15 amino acids. V was clipped by 5 bases and J by 5 bases; unmatched bases: 9. CDR1 and CDR2 (germline): LNHDA, SQIVND (reference sequence).

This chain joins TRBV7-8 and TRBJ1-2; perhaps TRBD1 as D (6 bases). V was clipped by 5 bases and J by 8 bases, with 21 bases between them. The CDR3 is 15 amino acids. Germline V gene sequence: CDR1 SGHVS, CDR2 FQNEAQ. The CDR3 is CASSHRDIRPKGYTF. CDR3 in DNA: TGTGCCAGCAGCCACCGGGACATCCGACCTAAGGGCTACACCTTC.

As DNA, the CDR3 is TGTGCCACGGATACAGGGGGCCAAGAGACCCAGTACTTC. Its protein is CATDTGGQETQYF. The V and J genes are TRBV7-8 and TRBJ2-5, with 8 bases identical to TRBD1. CDR1 is SGHVS, CDR2 FQNEAQ, per germline. The CDR3 sequence is 13 residues long. V shed 10 bases and J 1 base; nucleotides not matched to a gene: 5. Combining the CDR3 with reference TRBV7-8 and TRBJ2-5 gives the whole variable domain GAGVSQSPRYKVAKRGQDVALRCDPISGHVSLFWYQQALGQGPEFLTYFQNEAQLDKSGLPSDRFFAERPEGSVSTLKIQRTQQEDSAVYLCATDTGGQETQYFGPGTRLLVL.

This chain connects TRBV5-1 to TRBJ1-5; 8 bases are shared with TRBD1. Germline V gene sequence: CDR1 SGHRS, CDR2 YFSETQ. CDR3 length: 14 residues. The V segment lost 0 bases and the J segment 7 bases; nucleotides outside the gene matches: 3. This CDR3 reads CASSLAAGGQPQHF. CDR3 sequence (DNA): TGCGCCAGCAGCTTGGCGGCAGGGGGCCAGCCCCAGCATTTT.

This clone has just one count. The CDR3 region is CASSLTGGNYNEQFF. CDR3 coding DNA: TGCGCCAGCAGCCTAACAGGGGGGAACTACAATGAGCAGTTCTTC. V and J are TRBV4-1 and TRBJ2-1, with TRBD1 matching 8 bases. J was trimmed by 3 bases and V by 4 bases; bases with no gene match: 5. Germline V gene sequence: CDR1 MGHRA, CDR2 YSYEKL. This CDR3 has 15 amino acids.